This TCR beta chain emerged from a study of blood T cell repertoires in COVID-19. Study-level background: T cells, B-cell-depleted T cells, or PBMCs supplied cDNA or gDNA.

The V gene lost 3 bases and the J gene lost 2 bases, with 14 bases spanning the gap. In germline, CDR1 is SGDLS, CDR2 YYNGEE. The CDR3 runs to 16 residues. Clones were sequenced by immunoSEQ multiplex PCR, and TCRdb holds only the in-frame ones, with some missing. The sample shows some 140,000 clones, roughly 76% of them seen only once. The origin of this receptor is an elderly man with acute or convalescent COVID-19. Sequences were obtained from peripheral blood. The rearrangement joins TRBV9 to TRBJ2-2; TRBD1 might be the D (7 bases). DNA for the CDR3: TGTGCCAGCAGCGCCAGGGGGGACACAAACACCGGGGAGCTGTTTTTT. Protein sequence: CASSARGDTNTGELFF.